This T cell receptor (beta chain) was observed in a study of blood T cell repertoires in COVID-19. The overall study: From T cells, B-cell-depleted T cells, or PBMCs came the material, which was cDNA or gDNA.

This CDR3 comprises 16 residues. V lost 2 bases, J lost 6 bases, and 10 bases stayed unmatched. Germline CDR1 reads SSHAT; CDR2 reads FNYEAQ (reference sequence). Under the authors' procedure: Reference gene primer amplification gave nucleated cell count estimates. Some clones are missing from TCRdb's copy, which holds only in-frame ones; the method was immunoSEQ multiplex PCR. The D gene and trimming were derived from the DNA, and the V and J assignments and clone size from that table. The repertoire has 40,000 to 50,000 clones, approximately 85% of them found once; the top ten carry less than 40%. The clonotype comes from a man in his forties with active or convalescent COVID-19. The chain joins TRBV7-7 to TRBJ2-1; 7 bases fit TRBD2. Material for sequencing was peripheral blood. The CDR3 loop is CASSLLPAGVGNEQFF. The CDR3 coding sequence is TGTGCCAGCAGCTTACTCCCCGCGGGAGTTGGCAATGAGCAGTTCTTC.